The clone carrying this T cell receptor (beta chain) rates as medium-sized. What it recognizes is unknown. This sample is part of a study of somatic mutations in cytotoxic T cells in rheumatoid arthritis. Overall study findings and caveats: The study found no significant difference in CD8+ T-cell clonality between rheumatoid arthritis patients and age-matched healthy controls. It was in rheumatoid arthritis patients, but not in healthy controls, that CD8+ clonality increased with age.

The protocol was immunoSEQ multiplex PCR, while the TCRdb copy is restricted to in-frame clones and leaves out a portion. The repertoire holds 18,000 or so clones, around 70% seen once, with less than 25% in the top ten. Per germline, CDR1 MNHEY and CDR2 SVGAGI. CDR3 length: 14 residues. V was shortened by 0 bases and J by 1 base, with 6 bases between the two germline ends. The sequenced sample was CD8+ T cells sorted from blood. The sequence was obtained from a woman in her fifties or sixties in good health. The chain couples TRBV6-5 to TRBJ1-1; D is undetermined. CDR3 amino acids: CASSYSISNTEAFF. The CDR3 region has the DNA TGTGCCAGCAGTTACTCGATATCGAACACTGAAGCTTTCTTT.